This T cell receptor beta chain is drawn from a study of T cells after yellow fever vaccination. Overall study context: Researchers used SMART-Seq v4 Ultra Low Input to prepare fractions that had low cell numbers.

This clonotype was seen at least ten times. Its specificity is unknown. Researchers made TCR cDNA using 5'RACE template switching, and this step added a universal primer site and UMIs. TCRdb fed the 5' RACE reads into MiXCR, producing one record per CDR3 protein. Of about 310,000 distinct CDR3 sequences listed, around 3.6% were seen once; the top ten hold around 20%. Per the germline V gene, CDR1 is WSHSY and CDR2 is SAAADI. This CDR3 is 13 amino acids long. V was pared by 6 bases and J by 3 bases, with 9 bases between. Study-wide findings and caveats: The secondary response showed a weaker magnitude and a faster peak, day 5 versus 15.

This sample comprised PBMCs, obtained on the day of the yellow fever booster vaccination. The V and J genes are TRBV10-2 and TRBJ1-5; D perhaps matches TRBD1 (6 bases). The source is a young man who received the YFV17D yellow fever vaccine. This chain's CDR3 is CASRQGFNQPQHF. For the CDR3, the DNA is TGCGCCAGCAGGCAGGGGTTCAATCAGCCCCAGCATTTT.